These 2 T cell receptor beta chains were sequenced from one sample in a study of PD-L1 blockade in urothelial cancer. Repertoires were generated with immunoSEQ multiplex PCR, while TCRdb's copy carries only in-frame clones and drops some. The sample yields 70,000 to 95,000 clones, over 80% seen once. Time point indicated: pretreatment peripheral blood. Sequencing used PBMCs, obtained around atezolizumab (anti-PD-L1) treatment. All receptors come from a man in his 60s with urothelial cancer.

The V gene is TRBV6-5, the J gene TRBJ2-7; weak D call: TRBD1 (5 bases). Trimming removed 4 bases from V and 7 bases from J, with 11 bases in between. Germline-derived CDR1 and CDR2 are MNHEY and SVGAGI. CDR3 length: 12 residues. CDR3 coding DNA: TGTGCCAGCAGTTCAGGGTTAGGGGAGCAGTACTTC. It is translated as CASSSGLGEQYF.

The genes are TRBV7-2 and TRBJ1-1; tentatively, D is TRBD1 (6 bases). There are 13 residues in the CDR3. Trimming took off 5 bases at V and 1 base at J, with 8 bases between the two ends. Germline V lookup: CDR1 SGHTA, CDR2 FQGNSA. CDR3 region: CASSQGSNTEAFF. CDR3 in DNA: TGTGCCAGCAGCCAGGGGTCGAACACTGAAGCTTTCTTT.